The 14 T cell receptor beta chains below were found in one sample sequenced in a study of T cells in Graves' hyperthyroidism and ophthalmopathy. TCR beta CDR3 sequences were amplified from RNA transcripts. An initial round of RT-PCR targeting the TCR CDR3 relied on the HTBI primer set. One entry per CDR3 protein, called by TCRdb with MiXCR from the multiplex PCR reads. The sample has about 350,000 distinct CDR3 sequences, approximately 14% seen once. What was sequenced was blood. Receptor source: a woman in her twenties or thirties with Graves' hyperthyroidism.

As concerns this clonotype: A read error may account for a junction end that differs from germline. The chain carries TRBV11-2 and TRBJ2-3, with TRBD2 matching 9 bases. CDR1 is SGHAT and CDR2 is FQNNGV in the germline V gene. The CDR3 length is 16 residues. The CDR3 nucleotides are TGTGCCAGCAGCTCCGGAGGGGCGGGAGGGGCAGAAACGCAGTATTTT. This codes for CASSSGGAGGAETQYF.

In its sample, this clonotype was seen many times. The chain has TRBV12-3 or TRBV12-4 and TRBJ1-2, with a tentative D call TRBD1 (5 bases). Trimming pared 3 bases from V and 4 bases from J, leaving 12 bases between. The length of the CDR3 is 14 residues. CDR3 in amino acids: CASSLAQGSYGYTF. The CDR3 DNA sequence: TGTGCCAGCAGTTTGGCCCAGGGATCCTATGGCTACACCTTC.

This clonotype was counted a few times. The chain uses TRBV25-1 and TRBJ2-5; TRBD2 is a possible D gene (5 bases). V shed 4 bases and J shed 2 bases, with 14 bases lying between them. CDR3 size: 15 residues. Germline V gene lookup returns CDR1 MGHDK and CDR2 SYGVNS. The CDR3 region is CASSGLGALQETQYF. The CDR3 DNA is TGTGCCAGCAGTGGCCTGGGAGCGTTGCAAGAGACCCAGTACTTC. The variable domain in full, with the rest retrieved from reference TRBV25-1 and TRBJ2-5, is EADIYQTPRYLVIGTGKKITLECSQTMGHDKMYWYQQDPGMELHLIHYSYGVNSTEKGDLSSESTVSRIRTEHFPLTLESARPSHTSQYLCASSGLGALQETQYFGPGTRLLVL.

This clonotype was observed many times. The chain links TRBV5-1 to TRBJ2-2, with 7 bases identical to TRBD1. J gave up 6 bases and V 2 bases, and 10 bases lay outside the gene matches. Germline lookup yields CDR1 SGHRS and CDR2 YFSETQ. CDR3 length: 16 amino acids. This CDR3 reads CASSFDRAPSSGELFF. For the CDR3, the DNA is TGCGCCAGCAGCTTTGACAGGGCTCCCTCCTCCGGGGAGCTGTTTTTT.

The table lists this clonotype with many counts. The chain is built from TRBV28 and TRBJ2-1, with TRBD2 matching over 10 bases. The CDR3 sequence is 21 residues long. Per the germline V gene, CDR1 is MDHEN and CDR2 is SYDVKM. Trimming removed 5 bases from V and 5 bases from J; junction bases left unmatched: 24. The CDR3 region is CASSGPALGLAERWSNNEQFF. CDR3 sequence (DNA): TGTGCCAGCAGTGGGCCCGCGCTAGGACTAGCGGAAAGGTGGTCGAACAATGAGCAGTTCTTC.

This chain joins TRBV19 and TRBJ1-5; D perhaps matches TRBD1 (6 bases). The V gene lost 7 bases and the J gene lost 7 bases, with 17 bases spanning the gap. The CDR3 consists of 14 residues. CDR1 LNHDA and CDR2 SQIVND come from the germline V gene (reference sequence). CDR3 nucleotides: TGTGCCAGTACTACACACAGGGAGAAGCAGCCCCAGCATTTT. Its protein product is CASTTHREKQPQHF.

A word on this clonotype: Likely a read error: the CDR3 ends without its conserved phenylalanine or tryptophan. No DNA is shown, since the ends of the CDR3 on it are uncertain; the CDR3 is the one TCRdb lists. V is TRBV7-9 and J is TRBJ1-1. Germline V gives CDR1 SEHNR, CDR2 FQNEAQ (reference sequence). The CDR3 is 14 residues long, ends included. The CDR3 loop reads CASSLMGGDTEAFV.

This sequence joins TRBV4-2 and TRBJ2-2, with 11 bases identical to TRBD2. The junction had 8 bases not matched to a gene; V was cut back by 0 bases and J by 5 bases. This CDR3 has 18 residues. Germline assignment: CDR1 LGHNA and CDR2 YNFKEQ. CDR3 bases: TGTGCCAGCAGCCAAGACTCTAGCGGGAGGTTCGCTACCGGGGAGCTGTTTTTT. Its translation is CASSQDSSGRFATGELFF.

This clonotype was detected ten times or more. The V and J genes are TRBV7-8 and TRBJ2-7; 12 nucleotides line up with TRBD2. The CDR3 loop spans 19 amino acids. The V gene end was trimmed by 5 bases and the J gene end by 2 bases; junction bases not matched to a gene: 16. The V gene's germline CDR1 is SGHVS and CDR2 FQNEAQ. The CDR3 DNA sequence: TGTGCCAGCAGCGACACCATCGGACTAGCGGGAAGTATCACCTACGAGCAGTACTTC. It yields the protein CASSDTIGLAGSITYEQYF.

The chain combines TRBV2 with TRBJ1-5; D gene uncertain. The CDR3 is made up of 14 amino acids. Trimming took off 1 base at V and 0 bases at J, with 4 bases between the two ends. Germline CDR1 and CDR2: SNHLY and FYNNEI. CDR3 in DNA: TGTGCCAGCAGTGAAGAGTATAGCAATCAGCCCCAGCATTTT. Translation gives CASSEEYSNQPQHF.

The chain joins TRBV6-5 to TRBJ2-1; 8 bases fit TRBD2. Unmatched junction bases numbered 12, after V lost 4 bases and J lost 10 bases. From germline, CDR1 is MNHEY and CDR2 SVGAGI. This CDR3 contains 15 residues. CDR3 region: CASSFPAGGLREQFF. The CDR3 region has the DNA TGTGCCAGCAGTTTCCCGGCGGGAGGTCTACGCGAGCAGTTCTTC.

This clonotype was counted many times. V is TRBV7-2 and J is TRBJ2-7, with D possibly being TRBD1 (6 bases). Germline lookup yields CDR1 SGHTA and CDR2 FQGNSA. Between the trimmed V and J ends, which lost 5 bases and 6 bases, there was a span of 14 bases. The CDR3 is 13 residues long. The CDR3 sequence is CASSRDRIVEQYF. The DNA for the CDR3 is TGTGCCAGCAGCCGCGACAGGATCGTCGAGCAGTACTTC.

The sample holds many counts of this clonotype. The rearrangement uses TRBV24-1 and TRBJ2-3, with TRBD1 matching over 9 bases. Losses at the gene ends were 4 bases for V and 6 bases for J; bases not matched to a gene: 10. The CDR3 is 16 amino acids. The germline V gene has CDR1 KGHDR and CDR2 SFDVKD. The chain's CDR3 is CATSDPDRGVLDTQYF. The CDR3 region has the DNA TGTGCCACCAGTGACCCAGACAGGGGGGTGTTGGATACGCAGTATTTT.

The table lists this clonotype with many counts. The rearrangement uses TRBV5-1 and TRBJ1-6; D unclear. Germline CDR1 and CDR2: SGHRS and YFSETQ. V was cut by 4 bases and J by 9 bases, with 17 bases left in between. This CDR3 is built from 15 residues. The CDR3 nucleotides are TGCGCCAGCAGCCTCGGACGGGAGCTGGTTTCACCCCTCCACTTT. This codes for CASSLGRELVSPLHF. Full variable domain (missing parts from reference TRBV5-1 and TRBJ1-6): KAGVTQTPRYLIKTRGQQVTLSCSPISGHRSVSWYQQTPGQGLQFLFEYFSETQRNKGNFPGRFSGRQFSNSRSEMNVSTLELGDSALYLCASSLGRELVSPLHFGNGTRLTVT.